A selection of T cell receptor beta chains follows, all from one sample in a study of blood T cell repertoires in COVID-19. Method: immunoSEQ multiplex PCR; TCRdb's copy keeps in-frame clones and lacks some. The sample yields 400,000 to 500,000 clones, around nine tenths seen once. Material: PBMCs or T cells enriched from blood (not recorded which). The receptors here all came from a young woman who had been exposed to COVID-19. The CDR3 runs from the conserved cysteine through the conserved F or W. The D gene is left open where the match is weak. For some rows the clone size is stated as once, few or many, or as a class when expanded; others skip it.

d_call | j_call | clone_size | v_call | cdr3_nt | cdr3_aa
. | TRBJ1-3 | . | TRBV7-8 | TGTGCCAGCAGCTTGCCTAGGTTCGCTGGAAACACCATATATTTT | CASSLPRFAGNTIYF
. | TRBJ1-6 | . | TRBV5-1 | TGCGCCAGCCGCTTTATCTACCTCGGGAACTCACCCCTCCACTTT | CASRFIYLGNSPLHF
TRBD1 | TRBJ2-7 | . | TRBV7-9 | TGTGCCAGCAGCACGGGACAGAATTACGAGCAGTACTTC | CASSTGQNYEQYF
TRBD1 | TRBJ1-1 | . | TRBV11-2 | TGTGCCAGCAGCTCACCCGGGACAGCGGAAGGCACTGAAGCTTTCTTT | CASSSPGTAEGTEAFF
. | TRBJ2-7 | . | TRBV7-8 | TGTGCCAGCAGCTTAACATCGGTCAGGAACGAGCAGTACTTC | CASSLTSVRNEQYF
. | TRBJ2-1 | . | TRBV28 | TGTGCCAGCAGTTTATTGGACAAGAACAATGAGCAGTTCTTC | CASSLLDKNNEQFF
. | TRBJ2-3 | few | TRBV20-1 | TGCAGTGCTAGTTATACCTCGTTGAGGGATACGCAGTATTTT | CSASYTSLRDTQYF
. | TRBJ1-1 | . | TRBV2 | TGTGCCAGCAGTGCAGAAATTAACACTGAAGCTTTCTTT | CASSAEINTEAFF
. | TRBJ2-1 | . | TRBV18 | TGTGCCAGCTCACCAGGAGGTCCCCAAATGAATGAGCAGTTCTTC | CASSPGGPQMNEQFF
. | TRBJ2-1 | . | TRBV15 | TGTGCCACCAGCAGAGGGGGACTGGAGTACAATGAGCAGTTCTTC | CATSRGGLEYNEQFF
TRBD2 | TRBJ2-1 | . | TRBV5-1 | TGCGCCAGCAGCGCCGGACTAGCGGGTAGCTCCTACAATGAGCAGTTCTTC | CASSAGLAGSSYNEQFF
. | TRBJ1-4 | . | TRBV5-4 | TGTGCCAGCAGCCCTGGGGGGGATGAAAAACTGTTTTTT | CASSPGGDEKLFF
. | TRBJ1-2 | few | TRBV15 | TGTGCCACCAGCGAGGACAGTAACTATGGCTACACCTTC | CATSEDSNYGYTF
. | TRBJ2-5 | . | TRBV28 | TGTGCCAGCAGTTTTTTCCAGGGGAGTTCGGAGACCCAGTACTTC | CASSFFQGSSETQYF